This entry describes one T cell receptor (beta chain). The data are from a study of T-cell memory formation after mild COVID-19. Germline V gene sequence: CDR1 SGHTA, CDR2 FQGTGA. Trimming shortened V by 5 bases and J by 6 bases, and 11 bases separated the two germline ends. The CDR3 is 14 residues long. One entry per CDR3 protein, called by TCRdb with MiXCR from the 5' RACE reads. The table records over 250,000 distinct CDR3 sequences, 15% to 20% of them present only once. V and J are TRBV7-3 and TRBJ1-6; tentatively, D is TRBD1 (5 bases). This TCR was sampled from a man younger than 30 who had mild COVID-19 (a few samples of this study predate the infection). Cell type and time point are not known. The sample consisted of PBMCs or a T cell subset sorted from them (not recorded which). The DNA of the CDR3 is TGTGCCAGCAGCACCTGGGGGGTTAATTCACCCCTCCACTTT. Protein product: CASSTWGVNSPLHF.